Included here is one T cell receptor beta chain sequence, with context. Its antigen is not identified. V was pared by 5 bases and J by 2 bases, with 12 bases between. The CDR3 has 14 amino acids. Germline V lookup: CDR1 SEHNR, CDR2 FQNEAQ (reference sequence). This entry is derived from a study of cytomegalovirus exposure and HLA in healthy donors. Study-wide points: Later analysis identified a missense DCLRE1C variant that was linked to TCR beta V- and J-gene trimming. In an earlier analysis, productive rearrangement rates for most beta V segments clustered near 87% or 30%. Analyses of presence and absence presupposed an approximately uniform sequencing depth across donors. Researchers reportedly found TCR beta sequences accurately predicted most subjects' HLA-A and HLA-B alleles.

The PCR employed 60 Vbeta primers together with 13 Jbeta primers. Some clones are missing from TCRdb's copy, which holds only in-frame ones; the method was immunoSEQ multiplex PCR. This table has roughly 120,000 clones, 76% appearing once. This TCR derives from a man aged 50 or older in good health and CMV-seronegative. The chain recombines TRBV7-9 with TRBJ1-1, with D unresolved. Sequencing was done on a sample of PBMCs. This CDR3 is CASSVLRHNTEAFF. The CDR3 coding sequence is TGTGCCAGCAGCGTTCTCAGACACAACACTGAAGCTTTCTTT.